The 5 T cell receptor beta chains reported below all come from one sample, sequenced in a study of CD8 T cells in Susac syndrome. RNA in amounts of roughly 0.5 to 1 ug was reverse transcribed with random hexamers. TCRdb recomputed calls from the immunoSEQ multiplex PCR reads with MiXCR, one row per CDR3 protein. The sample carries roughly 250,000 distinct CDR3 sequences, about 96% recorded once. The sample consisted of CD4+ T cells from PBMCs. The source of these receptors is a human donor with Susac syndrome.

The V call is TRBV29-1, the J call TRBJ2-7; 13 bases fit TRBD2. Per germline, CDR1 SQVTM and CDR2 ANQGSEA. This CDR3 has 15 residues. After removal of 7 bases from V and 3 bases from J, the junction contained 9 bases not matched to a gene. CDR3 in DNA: TGCAGCGCCGAACGAGGGACTAGCGGGAACTACGAGCAGTACTTC. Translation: CSAERGTSGNYEQYF.

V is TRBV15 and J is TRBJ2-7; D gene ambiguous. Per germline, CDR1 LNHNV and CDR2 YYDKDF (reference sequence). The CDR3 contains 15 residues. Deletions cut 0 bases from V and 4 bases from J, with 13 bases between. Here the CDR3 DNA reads TGTGCCACCAGCAGAGATTTGCCAAGTGGTTACGAGCAGTACTTC. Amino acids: CATSRDLPSGYEQYF.

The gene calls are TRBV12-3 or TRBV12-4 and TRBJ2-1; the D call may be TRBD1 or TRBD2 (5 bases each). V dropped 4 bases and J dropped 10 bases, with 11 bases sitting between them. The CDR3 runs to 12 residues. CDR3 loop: CASSSLGREQFF. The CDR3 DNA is TGTGCCAGCAGTTCCCTGGGACGAGAGCAGTTCTTC.

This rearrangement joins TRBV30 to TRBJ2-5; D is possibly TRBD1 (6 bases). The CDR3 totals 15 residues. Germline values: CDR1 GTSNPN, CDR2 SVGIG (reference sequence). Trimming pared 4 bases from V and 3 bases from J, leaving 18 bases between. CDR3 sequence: CAWTLDSLLEETQYF. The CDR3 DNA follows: TGTGCCTGGACCCTGGACAGTCTCTTGGAAGAGACCCAGTACTTC.

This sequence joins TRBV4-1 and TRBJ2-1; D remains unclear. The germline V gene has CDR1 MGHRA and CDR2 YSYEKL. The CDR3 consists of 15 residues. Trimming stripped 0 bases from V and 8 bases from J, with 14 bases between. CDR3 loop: CASSQETPASYEQFF. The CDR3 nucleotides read TGCGCCAGCAGCCAAGAAACTCCGGCATCCTATGAGCAGTTCTTC.